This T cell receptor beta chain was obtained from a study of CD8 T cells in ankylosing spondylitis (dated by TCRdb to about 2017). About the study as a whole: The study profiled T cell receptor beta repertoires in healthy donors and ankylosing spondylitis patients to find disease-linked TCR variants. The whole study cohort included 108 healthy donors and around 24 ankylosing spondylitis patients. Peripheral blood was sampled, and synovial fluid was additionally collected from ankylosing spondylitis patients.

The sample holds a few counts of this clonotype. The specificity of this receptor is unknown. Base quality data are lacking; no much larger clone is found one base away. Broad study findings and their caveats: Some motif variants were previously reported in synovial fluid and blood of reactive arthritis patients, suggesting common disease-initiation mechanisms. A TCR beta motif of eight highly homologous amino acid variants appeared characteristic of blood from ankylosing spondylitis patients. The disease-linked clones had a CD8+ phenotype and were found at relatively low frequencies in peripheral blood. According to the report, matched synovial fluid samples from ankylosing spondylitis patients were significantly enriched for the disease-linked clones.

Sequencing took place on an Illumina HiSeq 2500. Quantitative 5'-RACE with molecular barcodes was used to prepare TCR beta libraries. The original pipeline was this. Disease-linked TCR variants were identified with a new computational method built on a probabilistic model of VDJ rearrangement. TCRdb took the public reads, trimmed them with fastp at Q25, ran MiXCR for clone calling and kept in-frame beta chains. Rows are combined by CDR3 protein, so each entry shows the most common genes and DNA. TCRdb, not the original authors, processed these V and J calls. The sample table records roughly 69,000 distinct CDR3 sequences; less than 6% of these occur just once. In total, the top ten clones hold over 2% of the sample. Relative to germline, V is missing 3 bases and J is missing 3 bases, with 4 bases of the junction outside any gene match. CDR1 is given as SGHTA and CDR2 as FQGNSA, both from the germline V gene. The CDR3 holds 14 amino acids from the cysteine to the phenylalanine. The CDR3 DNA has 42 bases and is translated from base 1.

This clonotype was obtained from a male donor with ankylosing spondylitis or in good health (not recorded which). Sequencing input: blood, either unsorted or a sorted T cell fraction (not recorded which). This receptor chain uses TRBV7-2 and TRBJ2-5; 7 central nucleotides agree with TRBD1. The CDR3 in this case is CASSFMGTEETQYF. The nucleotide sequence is TGTGCCAGCAGCTTCATGGGGACAGAAGAGACCCAGTACTTC.